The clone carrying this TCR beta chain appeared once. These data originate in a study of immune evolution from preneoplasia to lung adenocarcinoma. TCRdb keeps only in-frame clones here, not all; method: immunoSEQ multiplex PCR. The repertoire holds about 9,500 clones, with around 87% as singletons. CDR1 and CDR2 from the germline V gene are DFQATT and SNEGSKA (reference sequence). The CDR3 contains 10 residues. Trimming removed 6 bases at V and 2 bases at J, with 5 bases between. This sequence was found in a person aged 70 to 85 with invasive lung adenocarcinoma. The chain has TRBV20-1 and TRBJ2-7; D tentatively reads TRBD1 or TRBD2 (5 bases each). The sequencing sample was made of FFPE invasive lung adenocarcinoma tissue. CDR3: CSAGPYEQYF. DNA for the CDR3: TGCAGTGCGGGACCCTACGAGCAGTACTTC.